Below, 14 T cell receptor beta chains from the same sample are listed, as sequenced in a study of blood T cell repertoires in COVID-19. Profiled with immunoSEQ multiplex PCR; TCRdb holds only in-frame clones, not every one. Of 100,000 to 150,000 clones listed, about four fifths were seen once; the top ten hold more than 1.4%. The sequencing input was peripheral blood. These receptors came from a man between 60 and 75 years old with acute or convalescent COVID-19.

V and J are TRBV19 and TRBJ1-5; unclear D gene. The CDR3 contains 14 residues. The ends were cut back, 9 bases at V and 4 bases at J, with 16 bases in the middle. Germline V gene lookup returns CDR1 LNHDA and CDR2 SQIVND (reference sequence). The CDR3 loop is CASNRADFNQPQHF. CDR3 sequence (DNA): TGTGCCAGCAACCGAGCGGACTTTAATCAGCCCCAGCATTTT.

The chain carries TRBV21-1 and TRBJ1-3. TRBV21-1 counts as a pseudogene. The CDR3 is made up of 15 amino acids. CDR3 sequence reads: CASSNGGLPGNTIYF. Here the CDR3 DNA reads TGTGCCAGCAGCAACGGGGGTTTGCCTGGAAACACCATATATTTT.

This clone was seen more than once but under ten times. The chain combines TRBV6-1 with TRBJ2-7, with D perhaps TRBD2 (5 bases). In germline, CDR1 is MNHNS, CDR2 SASEGT. V lost 0 bases, J lost 0 bases, and 12 bases lay in between. The CDR3 runs 16 residues. CDR3 bases: TGTGCCAGCAGTGAAGCCGGGGAAGTGTCCTCCTACGAGCAGTACTTC. This codes for CASSEAGEVSSYEQYF.

This clone is a singleton in its sample. The chain uses TRBV2 and TRBJ1-4; D remains unclear. The V end lost 7 bases, the J end lost 3 bases, and 15 bases lay between the germline ends. Germline lookup yields CDR1 SNHLY and CDR2 FYNNEI. The CDR3 has 15 amino acids. CDR3 DNA: TGTGCCAGCACCAAGACCGCTAGCTCTAATGAAAAACTGTTTTTT. This encodes CASTKTASSNEKLFF.

This chain uses TRBV9 with TRBJ1-3; D gene uncertain. The CDR3 is made up of 15 amino acids. Trimming shortened V by 0 bases and J by 4 bases, and 11 bases separated the two germline ends. Germline V CDR1 and CDR2: SGDLS, YYNGEE. CDR3 amino acids: CASSVDERPGNTIYF. The CDR3, as DNA: TGTGCCAGCAGCGTAGATGAGCGGCCCGGAAACACCATATATTTT.

CDR3 sequence (DNA): TGTGCCATCAGTGGGACTTCTAGCGGGTCCGCGAACACCGGGGAGCTGTTTTTT. This codes for CAISGTSSGSANTGELFF. The gene calls are TRBV10-3 and TRBJ2-2; 8 nucleotides align to TRBD2. V shed 4 bases and J 0 bases; nucleotides not matched to a gene: 10. The CDR3 length is 18 residues. Germline V gene sequence: CDR1 ENHRY, CDR2 SYGVKD.

This chain links TRBV28 with TRBJ1-3; the D gene is possibly TRBD1 (5 bases). CDR3 length equals 14 residues. Per the germline V gene, CDR1 is MDHEN and CDR2 is SYDVKM. Between the trimmed V and J ends, which lost 3 bases and 4 bases, there was a span of 10 bases. The CDR3 here is CASSFSGGGNTIYF. The CDR3, as DNA: TGTGCCAGCAGTTTTTCTGGGGGGGGAAACACCATATATTTT.

The chain is built from TRBV7-9 and TRBJ2-3; perhaps TRBD1 as D (5 bases). In germline, CDR1 is SEHNR, CDR2 FQNEAQ (reference sequence). This CDR3 has 16 residues. V dropped 5 bases and J dropped 0 bases, with 15 bases sitting between them. CDR3 DNA: TGTGCCAGCAGCCCCTTCGTGGCAGGGAGCACAGATACGCAGTATTTT. This encodes CASSPFVAGSTDTQYF.

This clone was seen once. One end of the junction fails to match germline, which may point to a read error. The chain employs TRBV7-3 and TRBJ2-2, with TRBD2 matching over 9 bases. The CDR3 sequence is 16 residues long. Germline values: CDR1 SGHTA, CDR2 FQGTGA. The CDR3 nucleotides are TGTGCCAGCAGCTTAACGCCCAGCGGGGGGTTCCGGGGAGCTGTTTTT. It yields the protein CASSLTPSGGFRGAVF. The full variable domain, its missing parts supplied by reference TRBV7-3 and TRBJ2-2, is GAGVSQTPSNKVTEKGKYVELRCDPISGHTALYWYRQSLGQGPEFLIYFQGTGAADDSGLPNDRFFAVRPEGSVSTLKIQRTERGDSAVYLCASSLTPSGGFRGAVFGEGSRLTVL.

The gene calls are TRBV6-2 or TRBV6-3 and TRBJ2-1; 9 bases align to TRBD2. Germline CDR1 reads MNHEY; CDR2 reads SVGEGT. The J segment lost 6 bases and the V segment lost 2 bases, leaving 2 bases of the junction unmatched. CDR3 length: 14 residues. This CDR3 reads CASSYAGGGNEQFF. The CDR3 DNA sequence: TGTGCCAGCAGTTACGCGGGAGGGGGCAATGAGCAGTTCTTC.

The chain uses TRBV27 and TRBJ2-4; TRBD1 matches 7 bases. Germline V gives CDR1 MNHEY, CDR2 SMNVEV (reference sequence). J lost 1 base, V lost 7 bases, and 10 bases had no gene match. This CDR3 contains 16 residues. CDR3 sequence reads: CASTSPTGRAKNIQYF. The CDR3 DNA is TGTGCCAGCACCTCCCCGACAGGGCGTGCCAAAAACATTCAGTACTTC.

The chain carries TRBV7-6 and TRBJ1-2, with D unclear. The CDR3 runs to 18 residues. V was shortened by 4 bases and J by 0 bases, with 21 bases between the two germline ends. Germline CDR1 and CDR2: SGHVS and FNYEAQ. CDR3 sequence: CASSSIRRVPATNYGYTF. In DNA, the CDR3 is TGTGCCAGCAGCTCCATTAGGCGGGTACCGGCAACTAACTATGGCTACACCTTC.

Only one count was recorded for this clone. The chain links TRBV19 to TRBJ1-3; a weak D match, TRBD1 (6 bases). Germline assignment: CDR1 LNHDA and CDR2 SQIVND (reference sequence). V lost 5 bases, J lost 4 bases, and 15 bases lay in between. The CDR3 runs to 15 residues. Here the CDR3 DNA reads TGTGCCAGTAGTCTCCCGACAGGCTCAGGAAACACCATATATTTT. Amino acids: CASSLPTGSGNTIYF.

V gene TRBV5-1 combines with J gene TRBJ1-4; 7 nucleotides align to TRBD1. The V segment lost 1 base and the J segment 5 bases; nucleotides outside the gene matches: 8. The CDR3 runs to 16 residues. The germline V gene has CDR1 SGHRS and CDR2 YFSETQ. CDR3 amino acids: CASSLPLGQLNEKLFF. The DNA for the CDR3 is TGCGCCAGCAGCTTGCCACTGGGACAGTTGAATGAAAAACTGTTTTTT. Together with reference TRBV5-1 and TRBJ1-4, the CDR3 gives the full variable domain: KAGVTQTPRYLIKTRGQQVTLSCSPISGHRSVSWYQQTPGQGLQFLFEYFSETQRNKGNFPGRFSGRQFSNSRSEMNVSTLELGDSALYLCASSLPLGQLNEKLFFGSGTQLSVL.